A selection of T cell receptor beta chains follows, all from one sample in a study of cytomegalovirus exposure and HLA in healthy donors. TCRdb's table, derived via immunoSEQ multiplex PCR, lists solely in-frame clones and lacks some. Among under 150,000 clones listed, around 79% were seen once. Sequences were obtained from PBMCs. These receptors were obtained from a man between 18 and 29 years old in good health and CMV-seronegative. CDR3s include the opening cysteine and the closing phenylalanine or tryptophan. A D gene is named only where the DNA matches it firmly. Part of the rows lack a size; the others show once, few, many or a class for expanded clones.

abundance,j_gene,v_gene,d_gene,CDR3aa,CDR3nt
.,TRBJ2-5,TRBV4-1,.,CASSQVQGRETQYF,TGCGCCAGCAGCCAAGTCCAGGGCCGGGAGACCCAGTACTTC
.,TRBJ2-7,TRBV11-2,.,CASSLDIRGAAYYEQYF,TGTGCCAGCAGCTTGGATATCCGCGGGGCGGCCTACTACGAGCAGTACTTC
.,TRBJ2-7,TRBV5-6,.,CASSYRASYEQYF,TGTGCCAGCAGCTACAGGGCCTCCTACGAGCAGTACTTC
.,TRBJ2-3,TRBV19,.,CASKSGGWTDTQYF,TGTGCCAGTAAATCGGGGGGCTGGACAGATACGCAGTATTTT
.,TRBJ2-5,TRBV9,TRBD1,CASSVTGTGGEETQYF,TGTGCCAGCAGCGTAACCGGGACAGGGGGCGAAGAGACCCAGTACTTC
.,TRBJ2-1,TRBV5-4,.,CASSSQGFNEQFF,TGTGCCAGCAGCTCCCAGGGATTCAATGAGCAGTTCTTC
.,TRBJ2-2,TRBV7-2,.,CASSPLTGELFF,TGTGCCAGCAGCCCGCTAACCGGGGAGCTGTTTTTT
once,TRBJ2-3,TRBV30,TRBD1,CAWSLGQGGTDTQYF,TGTGCCTGGAGTCTCGGACAGGGAGGAACAGATACGCAGTATTTT
.,TRBJ1-2,TRBV5-4,TRBD1,CASSLAGGQAYYGYTF,TGTGCCAGCAGCTTGGCAGGGGGACAGGCCTACTATGGCTACACCTTC
.,TRBJ1-6,TRBV30,.,CAWSVEGAGSPLHF,TGTGCCTGGAGTGTGGAAGGGGCCGGTTCACCCCTCCACTTT
.,TRBJ2-1,TRBV4-2,TRBD2,CASSQDRAGAYNEQFF,TGTGCCAGCAGCCAAGATAGAGCGGGGGCATACAATGAGCAGTTCTTC
.,TRBJ2-5,TRBV4-2,TRBD2,CASSPRLAGFQETQYF,TGTGCCAGCAGCCCCAGACTAGCGGGGTTCCAAGAGACCCAGTACTTC
.,TRBJ2-5,TRBV5-1,.,CASSLRTAQETQYF,TGCGCCAGCAGCTTGAGGACAGCCCAAGAGACCCAGTACTTC
.,TRBJ2-5,TRBV4-2,TRBD1,CASSTRQGQETQYF,TGTGCCAGCAGCACCCGACAGGGCCAAGAGACCCAGTACTTC
.,TRBJ2-6,TRBV30,TRBD2,CAWSRWSGTTTGANVLTF,TGTGCCTGGAGCCGGTGGTCGGGGACTACTACTGGGGCCAACGTCCTGACTTTC
.,TRBJ2-5,TRBV5-1,TRBD1,CASSSTGEETQYF,TGCGCCAGCAGCTCGACAGGGGAAGAGACCCAGTACTTC
.,TRBJ1-1,TRBV5-8,.,CASSLVGGGTEAFF,TGTGCCAGCAGCTTGGTAGGCGGGGGAACTGAAGCTTTCTTT
.,TRBJ1-2,TRBV4-3,.,CASSQDPAGDGHGYTF,TGCGCCAGCAGCCAAGATCCCGCGGGGGATGGTCATGGCTACACCTTC
.,TRBJ1-1,TRBV7-3,.,CASSPRPGANTEAFF,TGTGCCAGCAGCCCCCGGCCAGGTGCGAACACTGAAGCTTTCTTT
.,TRBJ2-1,TRBV5-1,TRBD1,CASTNRDRVYNEQFF,TGCGCCAGCACAAACCGGGACAGGGTATACAATGAGCAGTTCTTC
few,TRBJ1-4,TRBV2,TRBD1,CASGGQANEKLFF,TGTGCCAGCGGGGGACAGGCTAATGAAAAACTGTTTTTT
.,TRBJ2-7,TRBV7-9,TRBD2,CASSLGSASGPGEQYF,TGTGCCAGCAGCTTAGGTTCGGCTAGCGGGCCCGGGGAGCAGTACTTC
.,TRBJ2-7,TRBV6-1,.,CASTLETAYEQYF,TGTGCCAGCACTCTAGAGACTGCCTACGAGCAGTACTTC
few,TRBJ1-5,TRBV4-1,.,CASSPGLWSNQPQHF,TGCGCCAGCAGTCCAGGCCTCTGGAGCAATCAGCCCCAGCATTTT
.,TRBJ2-3,TRBV9,TRBD1,CASSVAWDRKHPDTQYF,TGTGCCAGCAGCGTAGCTTGGGACAGAAAGCATCCAGATACGCAGTATTTT
.,TRBJ1-1,TRBV5-5,.,CASSLDGSEAFF,TGTGCCAGCAGCTTAGACGGGTCTGAAGCTTTCTTT
few,TRBJ1-2,TRBV19,.,CASTFPQGIGYGYTF,TGTGCCAGTACCTTCCCCCAGGGGATCGGCTATGGCTACACCTTC
.,TRBJ1-2,TRBV5-8,.,CASSLPAGRNYGYTF,TGTGCCAGCAGCTTGCCCGCAGGTCGAAACTATGGCTACACCTTC
.,TRBJ1-2,TRBV5-4,TRBD1,CASSLAADRPGYGYTF,TGTGCCAGCAGCTTGGCCGCGGACAGGCCCGGCTATGGCTACACCTTC
.,TRBJ1-3,TRBV7-9,.,CASSLGQPGSSGNTIYF,TGTGCCAGCAGCTTAGGACAACCGGGGAGCTCTGGAAACACCATATATTTT
.,TRBJ1-2,TRBV6-5,.,CASRVSQGSGYTF,TGTGCCAGCAGAGTATCGCAGGGATCGGGCTACACCTTC
.,TRBJ2-2,TRBV11-2,TRBD1,CASSFLQGANTGELFF,TGTGCCAGCAGTTTCTTACAGGGGGCGAACACCGGGGAGCTGTTTTTT
.,TRBJ1-4,TRBV7-6,.,CASSSVRGGEKLFF,TGTGCCAGCAGCTCGGTCAGGGGTGGGGAAAAACTGTTTTTT
few,TRBJ1-1,TRBV6-5,TRBD1,CASSYARTGRTEAFF,TGTGCCAGCAGTTACGCGAGGACAGGGCGCACTGAAGCTTTCTTT
once,TRBJ1-2,TRBV27,.,CASSSQGTGYTF,TGTGCCAGCAGTTCCCAGGGGACTGGCTACACCTTC
few,TRBJ1-1,TRBV13,.,CASSPNRDYALGAFF,TGTGCCAGCAGCCCCAACAGGGATTACGCCCTCGGAGCTTTCTTT
.,TRBJ1-4,TRBV5-1,.,CASSGGGTSATNEKLFF,TGCGCCAGCAGCGGCGGTGGAACGTCAGCTACTAATGAAAAACTGTTTTTT
.,TRBJ2-3,TRBV5-1,TRBD1,CASSIGQASTDTQYF,TGCGCCAGCAGCATCGGACAGGCTAGCACAGATACGCAGTATTTT
.,TRBJ1-3,TRBV4-2,.,CASSQRPETSSGNTIYF,TGTGCCAGCAGCCAGAGACCCGAGACAAGCTCTGGAAACACCATATATTTT
.,TRBJ2-5,TRBV4-3,.,CASSQGGETQYF,TGCGCCAGCAGCCAAGGCGGAGAGACCCAGTACTTC
.,TRBJ1-2,TRBV7-6,TRBD1,CASSLAGQPRYTF,TGTGCCAGCAGCTTAGCGGGACAGCCCCGCTACACCTTC
.,TRBJ1-1,TRBV7-2,.,CASSLGPGVIRNTEAFF,TGTGCCAGCAGCTTAGGGCCAGGGGTAATACGGAACACTGAAGCTTTCTTT
.,TRBJ2-7,TRBV5-1,.,CASSPIPRDTTRDEQYF,TGCGCCAGCAGCCCTATACCCCGGGACACGACCCGGGACGAGCAGTACTTC
.,TRBJ2-5,TRBV6-1,TRBD1,CASSERDRGRETQYF,TGTGCCAGCAGTGAACGGGACAGGGGGCGCGAGACCCAGTACTTC
once,TRBJ1-2,TRBV14,.,CASSPSGGVMLVYTF,TGTGCCAGCAGCCCCTCGGGGGGCGTTATGCTTGTCTACACCTTC
.,TRBJ1-4,TRBV19,TRBD1,CASSIRGRDEKLFF,TGTGCCAGTAGTATAAGGGGGCGGGATGAAAAACTGTTTTTT
.,TRBJ2-5,TRBV11-3,TRBD2,CASSLGLAGSHGIETQYF,TGTGCCAGCAGCTTAGGCCTAGCGGGTTCCCATGGCATAGAGACCCAGTACTTC
.,TRBJ2-2,TRBV18,.,CASSPNSLNTGELFF,TGTGCCAGCTCACCTAATTCCTTGAACACCGGGGAGCTGTTTTTT
.,TRBJ1-2,TRBV7-2,.,CASSLAAQAFGKFNYGYTF,TGTGCCAGCAGCTTAGCGGCCCAGGCGTTCGGCAAGTTTAACTATGGCTACACCTTC
.,TRBJ1-3,TRBV10-3,.,CAISLGAAGNTIYF,TGTGCCATCAGTTTGGGGGCGGCTGGAAACACCATATATTTT
.,TRBJ2-5,TRBV25-1,.,CASSGGGAGETQYF,TGTGCCAGCAGTGGAGGGGGCGCGGGGGAGACCCAGTACTTC
.,TRBJ1-5,TRBV19,.,CASSIGRARPQHF,TGTGCCAGTAGTATAGGGAGGGCGAGGCCCCAGCATTTT
.,TRBJ1-5,TRBV27,TRBD1,CASSSQGAYNQPQHF,TGTGCCAGCAGTTCACAGGGGGCCTACAATCAGCCCCAGCATTTT
.,TRBJ2-7,TRBV23-1,TRBD1,CASSAGTDCSYEQYF,TGCGCCAGCAGTGCCGGGACAGATTGCTCCTACGAGCAGTACTTC
.,TRBJ1-1,TRBV7-2,.,CASIQRVNTEAFF,TGTGCCAGCATCCAGCGGGTAAACACTGAAGCTTTCTTT
.,TRBJ2-3,TRBV30,.,CAWRVLGGAGDTQYF,TGTGCCTGGAGGGTATTGGGGGGGGCTGGAGATACGCAGTATTTT
.,TRBJ2-5,TRBV4-2,TRBD1,CASSRSGTGDLETQYF,TGTGCCAGCAGCCGATCCGGGACAGGGGACTTGGAGACCCAGTACTTC